Sequencing of this T cell receptor (beta chain) was carried out in a study of cytomegalovirus exposure and HLA in healthy donors. A note on this clone: Its antigen is undetermined.

Germline lookup yields CDR1 ENHRY and CDR2 SYGVKD. V dropped 3 bases and J dropped 0 bases, with 3 bases sitting between them. This CDR3 has 14 amino acids. Here immunoSEQ multiplex PCR was the method, and the copy in TCRdb shows in-frame clones only, minus some. The table includes 80,000 or so clones, over 85% detected once. Whole-study results and caveats: According to the study, some 160 TCR beta chains were cytomegalovirus-associated.

The receptor comes from a woman between 18 and 29 years old in good health and CMV-seronegative. The sequencing sample was made of PBMCs. V usage is TRBV10-3 and J usage is TRBJ2-6; unclear D gene. The CDR3 sequence: CAISDSSGANVLTF. In DNA form, the CDR3 reads TGTGCCATCAGTGACAGCTCTGGGGCCAACGTCCTGACTTTC.